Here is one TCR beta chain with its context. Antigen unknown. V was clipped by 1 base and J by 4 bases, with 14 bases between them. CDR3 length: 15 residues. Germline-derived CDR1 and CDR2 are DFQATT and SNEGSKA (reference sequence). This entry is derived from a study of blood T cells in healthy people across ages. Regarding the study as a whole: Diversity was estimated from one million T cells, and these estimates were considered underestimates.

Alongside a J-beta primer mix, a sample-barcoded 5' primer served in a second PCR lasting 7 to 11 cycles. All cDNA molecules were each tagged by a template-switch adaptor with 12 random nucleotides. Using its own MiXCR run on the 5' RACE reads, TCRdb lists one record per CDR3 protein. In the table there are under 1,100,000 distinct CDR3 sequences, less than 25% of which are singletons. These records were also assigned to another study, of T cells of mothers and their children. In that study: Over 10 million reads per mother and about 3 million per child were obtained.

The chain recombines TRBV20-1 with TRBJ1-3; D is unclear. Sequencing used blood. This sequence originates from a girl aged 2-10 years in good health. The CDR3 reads CSARVGGLGGNTIYF. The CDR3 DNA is TGCAGTGCTAGAGTTGGAGGTTTGGGGGGAAACACCATATATTTT.